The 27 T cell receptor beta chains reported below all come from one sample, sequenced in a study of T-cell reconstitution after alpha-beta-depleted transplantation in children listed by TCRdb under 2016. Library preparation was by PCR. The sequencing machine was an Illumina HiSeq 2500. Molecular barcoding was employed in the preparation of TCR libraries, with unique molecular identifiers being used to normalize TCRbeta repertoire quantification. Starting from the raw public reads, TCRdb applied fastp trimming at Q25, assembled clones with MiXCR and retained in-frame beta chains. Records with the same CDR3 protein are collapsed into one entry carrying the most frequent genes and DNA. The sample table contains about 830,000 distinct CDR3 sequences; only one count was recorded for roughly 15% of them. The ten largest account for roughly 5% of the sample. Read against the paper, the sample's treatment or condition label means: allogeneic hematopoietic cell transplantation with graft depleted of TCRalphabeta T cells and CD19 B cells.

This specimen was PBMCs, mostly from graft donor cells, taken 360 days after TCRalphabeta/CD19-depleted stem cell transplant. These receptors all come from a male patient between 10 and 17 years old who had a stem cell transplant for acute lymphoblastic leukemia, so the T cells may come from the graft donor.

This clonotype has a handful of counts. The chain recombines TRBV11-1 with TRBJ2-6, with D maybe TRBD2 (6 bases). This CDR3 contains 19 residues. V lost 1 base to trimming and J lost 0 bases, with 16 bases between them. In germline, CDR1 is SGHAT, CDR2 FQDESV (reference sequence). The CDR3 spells CASSLVRVGGFSGANVLTF. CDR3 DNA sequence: TGTGCCAGCAGCTTAGTTCGGGTGGGAGGCTTCTCTGGGGCCAACGTCCTGACTTTC.

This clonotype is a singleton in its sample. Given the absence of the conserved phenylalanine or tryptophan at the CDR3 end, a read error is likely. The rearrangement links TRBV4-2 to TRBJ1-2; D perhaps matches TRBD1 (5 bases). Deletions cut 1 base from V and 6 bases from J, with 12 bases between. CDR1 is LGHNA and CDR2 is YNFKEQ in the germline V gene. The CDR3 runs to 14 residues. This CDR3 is CASSQGVGEDGYTS. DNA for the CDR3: TGTGCCAGCAGCCAAGGCGTAGGGGAGGATGGCTACACCTCC.

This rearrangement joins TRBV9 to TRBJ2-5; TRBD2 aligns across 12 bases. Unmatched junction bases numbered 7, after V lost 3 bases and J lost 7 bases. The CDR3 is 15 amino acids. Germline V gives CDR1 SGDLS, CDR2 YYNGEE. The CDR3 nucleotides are TGTGCCAGCAGCGAGACTAGCGGGGGCGTGGGGACCCAGTACTTC. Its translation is CASSETSGGVGTQYF.

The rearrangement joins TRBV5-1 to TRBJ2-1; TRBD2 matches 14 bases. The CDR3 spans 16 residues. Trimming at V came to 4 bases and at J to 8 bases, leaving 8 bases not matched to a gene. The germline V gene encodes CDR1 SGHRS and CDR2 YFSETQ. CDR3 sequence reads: CASSPGTSGRTDEQFF. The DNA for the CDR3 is TGCGCCAGCAGCCCCGGGACTAGCGGGAGAACAGATGAGCAGTTCTTC.

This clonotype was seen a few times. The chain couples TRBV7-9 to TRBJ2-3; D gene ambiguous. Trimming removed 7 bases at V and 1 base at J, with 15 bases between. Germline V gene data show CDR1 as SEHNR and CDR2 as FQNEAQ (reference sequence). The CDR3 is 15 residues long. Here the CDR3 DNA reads TGTGCCAGCAAGAATTCCGGGCCCCGCACAGATACGCAGTATTTT. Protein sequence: CASKNSGPRTDTQYF.

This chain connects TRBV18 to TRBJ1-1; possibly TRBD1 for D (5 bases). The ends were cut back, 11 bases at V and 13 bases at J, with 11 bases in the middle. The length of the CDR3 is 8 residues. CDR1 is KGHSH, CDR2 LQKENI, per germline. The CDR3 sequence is CAGREFFF. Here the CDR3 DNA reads TGTGCCGGCAGGGAGTTTTTCTTT.

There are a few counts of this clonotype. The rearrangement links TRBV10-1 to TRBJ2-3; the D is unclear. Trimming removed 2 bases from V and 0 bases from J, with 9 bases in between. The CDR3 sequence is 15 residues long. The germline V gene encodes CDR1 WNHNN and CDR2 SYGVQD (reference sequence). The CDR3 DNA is TGCGCCAGCAGTGAGCCGGACGTTAGCACAGATACGCAGTATTTT. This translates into CASSEPDVSTDTQYF.

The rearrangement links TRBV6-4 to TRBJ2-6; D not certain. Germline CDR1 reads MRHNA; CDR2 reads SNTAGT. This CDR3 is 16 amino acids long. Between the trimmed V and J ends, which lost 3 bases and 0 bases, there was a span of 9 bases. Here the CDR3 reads CASSEKAASGANVLTF. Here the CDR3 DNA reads TGTGCCAGCAGTGAAAAGGCGGCCTCTGGGGCCAACGTCCTGACTTTC.

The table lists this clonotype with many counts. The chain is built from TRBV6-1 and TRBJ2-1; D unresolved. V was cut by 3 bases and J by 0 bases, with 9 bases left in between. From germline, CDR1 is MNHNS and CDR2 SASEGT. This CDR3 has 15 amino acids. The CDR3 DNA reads TGTGCCAGCAGTGATGGTCTAAGCTCCTACAATGAGCAGTTCTTC. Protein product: CASSDGLSSYNEQFF.

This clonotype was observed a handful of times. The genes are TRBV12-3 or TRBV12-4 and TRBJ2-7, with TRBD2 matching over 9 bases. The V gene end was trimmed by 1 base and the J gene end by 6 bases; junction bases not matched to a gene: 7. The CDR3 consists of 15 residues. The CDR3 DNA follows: TGTGCCAGCAGTTTAGTCGGGACTAGCTTCGCCGAGCAGTACTTC. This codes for CASSLVGTSFAEQYF.

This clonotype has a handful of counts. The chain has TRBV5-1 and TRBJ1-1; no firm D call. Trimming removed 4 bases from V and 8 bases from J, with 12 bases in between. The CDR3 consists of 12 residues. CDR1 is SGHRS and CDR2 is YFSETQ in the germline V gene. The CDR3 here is CASSRPDGEAFF. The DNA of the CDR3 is TGCGCCAGCAGCCGACCAGACGGGGAAGCTTTCTTT.

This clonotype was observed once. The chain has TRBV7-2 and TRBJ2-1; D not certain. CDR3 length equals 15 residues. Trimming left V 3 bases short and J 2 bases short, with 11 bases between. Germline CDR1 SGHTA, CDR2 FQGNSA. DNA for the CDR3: TGTGCCAGCAGCTTTGACTCAACACCCTACAATGAGCAGTTCTTC. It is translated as CASSFDSTPYNEQFF.

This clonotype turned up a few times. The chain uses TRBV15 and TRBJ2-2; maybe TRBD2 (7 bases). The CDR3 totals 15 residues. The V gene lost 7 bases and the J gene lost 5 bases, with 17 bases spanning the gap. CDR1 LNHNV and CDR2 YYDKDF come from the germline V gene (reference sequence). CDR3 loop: CATNSGGLRTGELFF. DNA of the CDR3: TGTGCCACCAACTCGGGGGGCCTGAGGACCGGGGAGCTGTTTTTT.

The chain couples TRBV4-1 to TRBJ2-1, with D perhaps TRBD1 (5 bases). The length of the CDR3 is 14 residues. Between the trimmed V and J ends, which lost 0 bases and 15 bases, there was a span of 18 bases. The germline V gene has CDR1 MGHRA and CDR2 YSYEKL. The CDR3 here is CASSQEARALGPFF. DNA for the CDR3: TGCGCCAGCAGCCAAGAAGCCAGGGCGTTGGGCCCGTTCTTC.

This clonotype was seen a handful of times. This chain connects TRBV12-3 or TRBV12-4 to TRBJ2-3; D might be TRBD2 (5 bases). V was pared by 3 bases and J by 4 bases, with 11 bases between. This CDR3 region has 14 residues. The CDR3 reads CASSFLAGPDTQYF. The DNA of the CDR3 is TGTGCCAGCAGTTTTTTGGCGGGCCCAGATACGCAGTATTTT.

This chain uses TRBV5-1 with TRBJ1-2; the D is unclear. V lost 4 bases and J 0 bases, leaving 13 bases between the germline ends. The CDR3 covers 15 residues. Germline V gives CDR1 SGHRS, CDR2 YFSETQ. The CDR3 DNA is TGCGCCAGCAGCGACCGAAAAGAGGCTAACTATGGCTACACCTTC. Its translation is CASSDRKEANYGYTF.

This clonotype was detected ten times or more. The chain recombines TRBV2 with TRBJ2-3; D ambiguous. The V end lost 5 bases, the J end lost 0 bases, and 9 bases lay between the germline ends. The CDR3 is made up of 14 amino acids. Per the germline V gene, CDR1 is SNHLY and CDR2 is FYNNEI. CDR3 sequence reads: CASSFDRSTDTQYF. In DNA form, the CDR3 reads TGTGCCAGCAGTTTTGACCGAAGCACAGATACGCAGTATTTT.

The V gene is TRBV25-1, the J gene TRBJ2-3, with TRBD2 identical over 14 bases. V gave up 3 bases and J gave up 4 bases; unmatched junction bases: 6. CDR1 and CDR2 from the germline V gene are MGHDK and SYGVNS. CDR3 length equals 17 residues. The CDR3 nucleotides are TGTGCCAGCAGTGACTTGGGGACTAGCGGGAGTGCAGATACGCAGTATTTT. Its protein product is CASSDLGTSGSADTQYF. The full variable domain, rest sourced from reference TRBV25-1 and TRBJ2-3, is EADIYQTPRYLVIGTGKKITLECSQTMGHDKMYWYQQDPGMELHLIHYSYGVNSTEKGDLSSESTVSRIRTEHFPLTLESARPSHTSQYLCASSDLGTSGSADTQYFGPGTRLTVL.

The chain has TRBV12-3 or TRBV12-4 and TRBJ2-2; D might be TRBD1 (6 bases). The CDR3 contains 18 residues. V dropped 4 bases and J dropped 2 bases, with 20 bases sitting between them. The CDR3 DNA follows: TGTGCCAGCAGTTCCAGGGGTTGGGGACCCTACAACACCGGGGAGCTGTTTTTT. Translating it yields CASSSRGWGPYNTGELFF.

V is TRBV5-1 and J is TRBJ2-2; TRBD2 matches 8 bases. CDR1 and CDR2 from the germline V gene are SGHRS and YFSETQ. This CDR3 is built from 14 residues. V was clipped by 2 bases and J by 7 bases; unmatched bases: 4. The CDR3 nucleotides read TGCGCCAGCAGCTTTAGCGGGACGGTCGGGGAGCTGTTTTTT. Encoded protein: CASSFSGTVGELFF.

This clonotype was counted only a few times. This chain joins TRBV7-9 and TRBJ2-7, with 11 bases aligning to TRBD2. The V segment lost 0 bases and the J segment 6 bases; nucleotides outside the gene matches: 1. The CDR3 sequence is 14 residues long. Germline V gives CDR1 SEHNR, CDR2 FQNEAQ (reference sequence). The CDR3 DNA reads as TGTGCCAGCAGCTTAGCGGGACTAGCGGTCGAGCAGTACTTC. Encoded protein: CASSLAGLAVEQYF.

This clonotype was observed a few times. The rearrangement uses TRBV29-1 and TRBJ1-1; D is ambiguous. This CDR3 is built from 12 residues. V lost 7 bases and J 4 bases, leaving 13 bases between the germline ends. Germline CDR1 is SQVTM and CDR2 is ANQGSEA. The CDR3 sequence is CSARTVSTEAFF. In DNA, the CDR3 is TGCAGCGCCCGCACAGTTAGCACTGAAGCTTTCTTT.

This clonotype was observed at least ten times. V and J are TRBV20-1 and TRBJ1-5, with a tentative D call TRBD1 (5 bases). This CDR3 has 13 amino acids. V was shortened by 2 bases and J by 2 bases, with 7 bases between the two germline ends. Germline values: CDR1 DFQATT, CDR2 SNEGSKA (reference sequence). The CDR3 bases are TGCAGTGCTAGAAAACAGGGCAATCAGCCCCAGCATTTT. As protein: CSARKQGNQPQHF.

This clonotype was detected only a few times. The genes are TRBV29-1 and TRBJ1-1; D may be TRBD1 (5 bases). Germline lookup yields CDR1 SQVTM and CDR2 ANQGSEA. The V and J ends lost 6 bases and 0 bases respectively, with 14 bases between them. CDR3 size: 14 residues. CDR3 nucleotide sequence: TGCAGCGTCGACGGGGGGATCATGAACACTGAAGCTTTCTTT. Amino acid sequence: CSVDGGIMNTEAFF.

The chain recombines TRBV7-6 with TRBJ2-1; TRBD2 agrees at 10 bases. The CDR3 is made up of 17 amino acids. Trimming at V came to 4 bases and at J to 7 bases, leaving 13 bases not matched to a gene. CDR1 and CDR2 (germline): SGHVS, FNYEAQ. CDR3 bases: TGTGCCAGCAGCTCCCCCCGGGAGGTAGCGGGAGGTAATGAGCAGTTCTTC. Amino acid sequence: CASSSPREVAGGNEQFF.

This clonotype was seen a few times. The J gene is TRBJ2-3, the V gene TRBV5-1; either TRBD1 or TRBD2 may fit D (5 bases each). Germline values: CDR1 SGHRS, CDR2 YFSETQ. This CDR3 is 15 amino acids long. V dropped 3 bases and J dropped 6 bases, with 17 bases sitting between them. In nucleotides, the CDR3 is TGCGCCAGCAGCTCCGGGACGGACCTCCGGGATACGCAGTATTTT. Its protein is CASSSGTDLRDTQYF.

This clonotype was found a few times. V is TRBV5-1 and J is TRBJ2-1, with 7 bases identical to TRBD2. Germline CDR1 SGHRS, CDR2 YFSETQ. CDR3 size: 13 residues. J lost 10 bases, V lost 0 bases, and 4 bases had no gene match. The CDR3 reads CASSLGRGDEQFF. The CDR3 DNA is TGCGCCAGCAGCTTGGGACGGGGGGACGAGCAGTTCTTC.